A selection of T cell receptor beta chains follows, all from one sample in a study of T-cell memory formation after mild COVID-19. TCRdb processed the 5' RACE reads anew with MiXCR; each CDR3 protein has one entry. The table records a few hundred thousand distinct CDR3 sequences, roughly 20% of them present only once. Sequencing was done on a sample of PBMCs or a T cell subset sorted from them (not recorded which). The receptors were sampled from an adult woman who had mild COVID-19 (a few samples of this study predate the infection). Cell type and time point are not known. Both conserved end residues are part of each CDR3. A D gene is named only where the DNA matches it firmly. Expanded clones are given a class, and other clones once, few, many or no size at all.

D gene	clone size	J gene	V gene	CDR3 protein	CDR3 DNA
TRBD1	.	TRBJ1-1	TRBV7-9	CASSYRDSEAFF	TGTGCCAGCAGCTACCGGGACAGTGAAGCTTTCTTT
.	few	TRBJ2-7	TRBV4-3	CASSQDRGHSEQYF	TGCGCCAGCAGCCAAGATCGGGGCCACTCCGAGCAGTACTTC
.	few	TRBJ2-3	TRBV6-2/TRBV6-3	CASSSSVDTQYF	TGTGCCAGCAGTTCAAGCGTAGATACGCAGTATTTT
.	many	TRBJ2-3	TRBV12-3/TRBV12-4	CASSFSGRTQYF	TGTGCCAGCAGTTTTTCGGGAAGAACGCAGTATTTT
.	.	TRBJ1-4	TRBV5-1	CASSPSGVGTNEKLFF	TGCGCCAGCAGCCCCTCAGGGGTGGGCACTAATGAAAAACTGTTTTTT
.	few	TRBJ2-3	TRBV24-1	CATSDSYSPSTDTQYF	TGTGCCACCAGTGACTCCTACAGCCCTAGCACAGATACGCAGTATTTT
.	.	TRBJ1-2	TRBV6-5	CASTDTNYGYTF	TGTGCCAGCACAGATACTAACTATGGCTACACCTTC
TRBD1	few	TRBJ2-3	TRBV7-2	CASSPGQGRSTDTQYF	TGTGCCAGCAGCCCCGGACAGGGACGGAGCACAGATACGCAGTATTTT
TRBD1	many	TRBJ1-2	TRBV12-3/TRBV12-4	CASSHQTGGSNGYTF	TGTGCCAGCAGCCACCAGACAGGGGGCAGCAATGGCTACACCTTC
.	few	TRBJ1-2	TRBV20-1	CSARSNYGYTF	TGCAGTGCTAGATCCAACTATGGCTACACCTTC
.	.	TRBJ1-1	TRBV3-1	CARSQGGLTNTEAFF	TGTGCCAGAAGCCAAGGTGGGTTAACGAACACTGAAGCTTTCTTT
TRBD1	few	TRBJ2-3	TRBV29-1	CSVDMDREHWDTQYF	TGCAGCGTTGACATGGACAGGGAGCACTGGGATACGCAGTATTTT
.	.	TRBJ1-1	TRBV7-9	CASSWTDTEAFF	TGTGCCAGCAGCTGGACAGACACTGAAGCTTTCTTT
TRBD1	.	TRBJ2-1	TRBV5-1	CASSGAPGQGSNEQFF	TGCGCCAGCAGCGGAGCACCGGGACAGGGCAGCAATGAGCAGTTCTTC
TRBD2	.	TRBJ2-3	TRBV7-2	CASSQRSSGRPLSDTQYF	TGTGCCAGCAGCCAAAGAAGTAGCGGGAGGCCCTTGTCAGATACGCAGTATTTT
.	.	TRBJ2-7	TRBV29-1	CRDSNSYEQYF	TGCAGGGACAGCAACTCCTACGAGCAGTACTTC
.	.	TRBJ2-2	TRBV7-9	CASSSVEGELFF	TGTGCCAGCAGCTCAGTAGAAGGGGAGCTGTTTTTT
.	few	TRBJ2-7	TRBV5-1	CASRRTSLPDEQYF	TGCGCCAGCAGACGGACTTCCCTCCCCGACGAGCAGTACTTC
.	.	TRBJ2-5	TRBV27	CAISRWLGETQYF	TGTGCCATCAGTCGGTGGCTAGGGGAGACCCAGTACTTC
.	few	TRBJ1-1	TRBV7-3	CASSAGGDRTEAFF	TGTGCCAGCAGCGCGGGGGGGGATCGTACTGAAGCTTTCTTT
.	.	TRBJ2-5	TRBV7-6	CASSSGGPVETQYF	TGTGCCAGCAGCTCCGGAGGCCCAGTGGAGACCCAGTACTTC
.	.	TRBJ1-3	TRBV12-3/TRBV12-4	CASSPSGVTSGNTIYF	TGTGCCAGCAGTCCCTCAGGGGTCACCTCTGGAAACACCATATATTTT
.	few	TRBJ2-1	TRBV2	CASSPTVQSSYNEQFF	TGTGCCAGCAGCCCAACAGTCCAGAGCTCCTACAATGAGCAGTTCTTC
.	.	TRBJ2-7	TRBV5-1	CASSLDVGSDEQYF	TGCGCCAGCAGCTTGGATGTGGGGTCCGACGAGCAGTACTTC
TRBD2	few	TRBJ2-1	TRBV7-2	CASSSVGTSGYNEQFF	TGTGCCAGCAGCTCCGTGGGGACTAGCGGATACAATGAGCAGTTCTTC
TRBD2	.	TRBJ2-1	TRBV20-1	CSARILAPHNEQFF	TGCAGTGCTAGGATACTAGCGCCTCACAATGAGCAGTTCTTC
.	many	TRBJ2-5	TRBV12-3/TRBV12-4	CASSFATAETQYF	TGTGCCAGCAGTTTCGCGACAGCGGAGACCCAGTACTTC
TRBD2	few	TRBJ2-3	TRBV12-3/TRBV12-4	CASSTSGGASESTSTDTQYF	TGTGCCAGCAGCACTAGCGGGGGGGCCTCGGAATCTACTAGCACAGATACGCAGTATTTT
TRBD1	.	TRBJ2-2	TRBV12-3/TRBV12-4	CASSLSQQGTGELFF	TGTGCCAGCAGTTTGAGCCAACAGGGGACCGGGGAGCTGTTTTTT
.	few	TRBJ1-1	TRBV7-9	CASSSTLNTEAFF	TGTGCCAGCAGCTCGACACTGAACACTGAAGCTTTCTTT
.	.	TRBJ1-2	TRBV12-3/TRBV12-4	CASSLTVYGYTF	TGTGCCAGCAGCCTTACAGTGTATGGCTACACCTTC
.	.	TRBJ2-5	TRBV7-2	CASSPSTGARRETQYF	TGTGCCAGCAGCCCTAGTACGGGAGCGCGGAGGGAGACCCAGTACTTC
.	.	TRBJ2-1	TRBV5-1	CASSLRDPQINEQFF	TGCGCCAGCAGCTTGCGGGATCCACAAATCAATGAGCAGTTCTTC
.	.	TRBJ2-1	TRBV12-3/TRBV12-4	CASIYSFLSYNEQFF	TGTGCCAGCATATACAGCTTCCTCTCCTACAATGAGCAGTTCTTC
.	few	TRBJ2-1	TRBV24-1	CATSDLSPSSYNEQFF	TGTGCCACCAGTGATTTGTCTCCGAGCTCCTACAATGAGCAGTTCTTC
TRBD2	.	TRBJ2-1	TRBV24-1	CATSDFAGLAYNEQFF	TGTGCCACCAGTGATTTCGCGGGACTAGCGTACAATGAGCAGTTCTTC
TRBD2	few	TRBJ2-5	TRBV7-2	CASSYGLAGRETQYF	TGTGCCAGCAGCTACGGACTAGCGGGCCGGGAGACCCAGTACTTC
.	few	TRBJ2-3	TRBV5-1	CASRWAVGRRTDTQYF	TGCGCCAGCAGATGGGCCGTCGGGCGGCGGACAGATACGCAGTATTTT